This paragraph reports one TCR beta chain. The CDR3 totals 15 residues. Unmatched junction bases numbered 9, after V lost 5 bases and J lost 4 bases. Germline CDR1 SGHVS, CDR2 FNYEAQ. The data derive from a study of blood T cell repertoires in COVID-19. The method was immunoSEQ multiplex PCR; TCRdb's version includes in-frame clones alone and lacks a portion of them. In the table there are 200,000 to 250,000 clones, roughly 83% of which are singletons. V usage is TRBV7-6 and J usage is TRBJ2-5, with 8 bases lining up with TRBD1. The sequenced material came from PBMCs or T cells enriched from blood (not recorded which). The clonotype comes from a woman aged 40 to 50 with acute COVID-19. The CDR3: CASSPRAGGVETQYF. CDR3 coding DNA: TGTGCCAGCAGCCCAAGGGCAGGGGGCGTAGAGACCCAGTACTTC. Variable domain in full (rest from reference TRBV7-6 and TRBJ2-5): GAGVSQSPRYKVTKRGQDVALRCDPISGHVSLYWYRQALGQGPEFLTYFNYEAQQDKSGLPNDRFSAERPEGSISTLTIQRTEQRDSAMYRCASSPRAGGVETQYFGPGTRLLVL.